This T cell receptor (beta chain) was recorded in a study of blood T cell repertoires in COVID-19. Background on the study: The United States, Italy and Spain supplied acute and convalescent COVID-19 samples. PBMCs, B-cell-depleted T cells, or T cells provided the cDNA or gDNA that made up the material.

The CDR3 is 16 residues long. The germline CDR1 and CDR2 sequences are SGDLS and YYNGEE. V shed 0 bases and J shed 4 bases, with 14 bases lying between them. Study processing details: Estimation of nucleated cell counts was performed using reference gene primer amplification. Sequenced by immunoSEQ multiplex PCR; TCRdb stores in-frame clones only, minus some. V, J and clone size derive from that table, while D and trimming were established from the DNA sequence. The sample lists 90,000 to 120,000 clones; around 83% were seen once. The chain couples TRBV9 to TRBJ2-1, with a weak D call TRBD1 (6 bases). The origin of this receptor is a human donor in a cohort sampled during active COVID-19. The specimen was peripheral blood. The CDR3 DNA follows: TGTGCCAGCAGCGTAGGGCAGGGACAACAATACAATGAGCAGTTCTTC. Protein sequence: CASSVGQGQQYNEQFF.